The 2 T cell receptor beta chains listed next were all sequenced from one sample in a study of regulatory dendritic cells for organ transplantation. The protocol was immunoSEQ multiplex PCR, while the TCRdb copy is restricted to in-frame clones and leaves out a portion. The data show under 50,000 clones, 75% to 95% seen once. The sequenced sample consisted of naive CD8+ T cells from blood. The subset was: CD45RA+ naive T cells. The receptors here all came from a human donor in good health.

The V call is TRBV4-3, the J call TRBJ2-7; 10 nucleotides match TRBD1. Unmatched junction bases numbered 3, after V lost 4 bases and J lost 3 bases. The CDR3 runs to 14 residues. Germline V gene lookup returns CDR1 LGHNA and CDR2 YSLEER. CDR3 sequence (DNA): TGCGCCAGCAGCCTCGGGACAGGGGTCTACGAGCAGTACTTC. Amino acid sequence: CASSLGTGVYEQYF.

The chain employs TRBV6-5 and TRBJ1-6; the match to TRBD1 covers 8 bases. The CDR3 covers 14 residues. Trimming took 2 bases from V and 10 from J; bases not matched to a gene: 4. Germline V gene lookup returns CDR1 MNHEY and CDR2 SVGAGI. DNA of the CDR3: TGTGCCAGCAGTTACCAGGGGGCGAGCTCACCCCTCCACTTT. Its protein is CASSYQGASSPLHF.